The rows below give T cell receptor beta chains drawn from one sample of a study of CD8+ T cells in alopecia areata. The protocol was immunoSEQ multiplex PCR, while the TCRdb copy is restricted to in-frame clones and leaves out a portion. Of fewer than 150,000 clones in the sample, 75% to 85% were seen once. Here the sequenced sample was CD8+ T cells sorted from blood, taken at week 4, from a patient treated with tofacitinib. The origin of the receptors is a human donor with alopecia areata. CDR3s include the opening cysteine and the closing phenylalanine or tryptophan. D genes are given only for firm matches. The listing skips clone size in some rows; elsewhere it reads once, few, many or a size class.

>few|TRBD1|TRBV29-1|TRBJ2-1
CSAIGQGHNEQFF
TGCAGCGCTATCGGACAGGGGCACAATGAGCAGTTCTTC
>few|-|TRBV11-3|TRBJ1-3
CASSLGDGDTIYF
TGTGCCAGCAGCTTAGGAGATGGGGACACCATATATTTT
>-|-|TRBV19|TRBJ2-3
CASSIKVRTHTDTQYF
TGTGCCAGTAGTATAAAGGTCCGGACCCACACAGATACGCAGTATTTT
>-|TRBD1|TRBV9|TRBJ2-3
CASSLWGTGGRDTQYF
TGTGCCAGCAGCCTATGGGGGACAGGGGGCAGAGATACGCAGTATTTT
>-|TRBD2|TRBV7-9|TRBJ2-5
CASSLLAGGQLETQYF
TGTGCCAGCAGCCTATTAGCGGGGGGGCAGTTGGAGACCCAGTACTTC
>-|TRBD2|TRBV5-1|TRBJ2-7
CASSPQLAGETNYEQYF
TGCGCCAGCAGCCCTCAATTAGCGGGGGAAACGAACTACGAGCAGTACTTC
>-|TRBD1|TRBV7-2|TRBJ2-6
CASSLEIGTVLGANVLTF
TGTGCCAGCAGCTTAGAGATTGGGACAGTTCTTGGGGCCAACGTCCTGACTTTC
>-|TRBD1|TRBV7-9|TRBJ2-5
CASSTDREWLEDQYF
TGTGCCAGCAGCACGGACAGGGAATGGCTTGAGGACCAGTACTTC
>-|TRBD1|TRBV5-4|TRBJ2-5
CASSPNGQGILEETQYF
TGTGCCAGCAGCCCGAACGGACAGGGGATTCTCGAAGAGACCCAGTACTTC
>-|TRBD1|TRBV7-2|TRBJ2-7
CASEDPGTGIYEQYF
TGTGCCAGCGAAGATCCCGGGACAGGTATTTACGAGCAGTACTTC
>-|-|TRBV18|TRBJ2-5
CASSPGRQTKLYQETQYF
TGTGCCAGCTCACCAGGCAGACAGACCAAACTGTACCAAGAGACCCAGTACTTC
>-|-|TRBV5-1|TRBJ1-2
CASSLLDGGRGNDGYTF
TGCGCCAGCAGCTTGCTAGACGGGGGCCGAGGTAACGATGGCTACACCTTC
>-|-|TRBV7-2|TRBJ1-6
CASSLDPGSNSPLHF
TGTGCCAGCAGCTTAGATCCGGGTTCTAATTCACCCCTCCACTTT
>-|-|TRBV7-6|TRBJ2-5
CASSWGSEEGTQYF
TGTGCCAGCAGCTGGGGCTCAGAGGAAGGGACCCAGTACTTC
>-|-|TRBV6-5|TRBJ1-5
CASSRGWVQPQHF
TGTGCCAGCAGCCGAGGGTGGGTTCAGCCCCAGCATTTT
>-|TRBD1|TRBV7-2|TRBJ2-1
CASRDIDRGRGEQFF
TGTGCCAGCAGAGACATCGACAGGGGGCGGGGTGAGCAGTTCTTC
>-|-|TRBV30|TRBJ2-1
CAWASWGNEQFF
TGTGCCTGGGCCTCTTGGGGGAATGAGCAGTTCTTC
>-|-|TRBV19|TRBJ1-1
CASSPPEFYTEAFF
TGTGCCAGTAGCCCTCCAGAATTTTACACTGAAGCTTTCTTT
>-|-|TRBV11-2|TRBJ2-1
CASSFGLFNEQFF
TGTGCCAGCAGCTTCGGACTCTTCAATGAGCAGTTCTTC
>-|-|TRBV14|TRBJ1-6
CASSQEGGLSNSPLHF
TGTGCCAGCAGCCAAGAGGGGGGACTAAGTAATTCACCCCTCCACTTT
>-|-|TRBV7-9|TRBJ2-5
CASSSVTDRETQYF
TGTGCCAGCAGCTCCGTTACGGACCGAGAGACCCAGTACTTC
>-|-|TRBV13|TRBJ2-3
CASSLRITTSPDTQYF
TGTGCCAGCAGCTTAAGGATAACTACGAGTCCAGATACGCAGTATTTT
>-|TRBD1|TRBV27|TRBJ2-1
CASSNGQGNNEQFF
TGTGCCAGCAGTAACGGACAGGGCAACAATGAGCAGTTCTTC
>once|-|TRBV4-3|TRBJ2-7
CASSQDGSYEQYF
TGCGCCAGCAGCCAGGACGGATCCTACGAGCAGTACTTC
>-|TRBD1|TRBV29-1|TRBJ2-5
CSVMTGGQETQYF
TGCAGCGTAATGACAGGGGGGCAAGAGACCCAGTACTTC
>-|-|TRBV27|TRBJ2-5
CASSLGPSETQYF
TGTGCCAGCAGTTTAGGGCCCTCGGAGACCCAGTACTTC
>-|TRBD2|TRBV29-1|TRBJ2-7
CSVELAGGRYEQYF
TGCAGCGTTGAACTAGCGGGGGGTCGGTACGAGCAGTACTTC
>-|TRBD1|TRBV27|TRBJ2-7
CASRADRSSYEQYF
TGTGCCAGCAGAGCGGACAGGAGCTCCTACGAGCAGTACTTC
>-|TRBD1|TRBV20-1|TRBJ2-7
CSAGQGDEQYF
TGCAGTGCAGGACAGGGCGACGAGCAGTACTTC
>-|TRBD2|TRBV9|TRBJ2-5
CASSDLAGEETQYF
TGTGCCAGCAGTGATCTAGCGGGGGAAGAGACCCAGTACTTC
>-|TRBD2|TRBV6-4|TRBJ2-1
CASSDSTSGGARVEQFF
TGTGCCAGCAGTGATTCGACTAGCGGGGGGGCTAGGGTTGAGCAGTTCTTC
>-|-|TRBV11-2|TRBJ2-2
CASSPPWARGELFF
TGTGCCAGCAGCCCCCCTTGGGCCCGCGGGGAGCTGTTTTTT
>-|TRBD2|TRBV19|TRBJ2-3
CASPSGAGGQDTQYF
TGTGCCAGCCCTTCAGGAGCGGGGGGGCAAGATACGCAGTATTTT
>-|TRBD1|TRBV7-6|TRBJ1-3
CASSLSGGTGNTIYF
TGTGCCAGCAGCTTATCAGGGGGCACAGGAAACACCATATATTTT